These T cell receptor beta chains were read from a single sample in a study of blood T cell repertoires in COVID-19. Sequencing was performed with immunoSEQ multiplex PCR; in TCRdb, only in-frame clones are kept and a portion is missing. The profile shows about 160,000 clones, 85% of them singletons. Sequenced: peripheral blood. The receptors originated from a man aged 40-49 years with acute or convalescent COVID-19. The CDR3 runs from the conserved cysteine through the conserved F or W. A D gene is named only where the DNA matches it firmly. The size field is filled for only some rows; it gives once, few, many or a size class.

TRBD2	.	TRBV23-1	TRBJ2-1	TGCGCCAGCAGTCTGAGCGGGGGGGAATCGAACTCCTACAATGAGCAGTTCTTC	CASSLSGGESNSYNEQFF
.	.	TRBV30	TRBJ1-2	TGTGCCTGGAGTGTTCGGACAGATGGCTACACCTTC	CAWSVRTDGYTF
.	.	TRBV16	TRBJ1-5	TGTGCCAGCAGCCAGCGAGGTATTCAGCCCCAGCATTTT	CASSQRGIQPQHF
TRBD2	.	TRBV5-1	TRBJ2-5	TGCGCCAGCAGCTTCGGGGGCGGGGGGCCACTACAAGAGACCCAGTACTTC	CASSFGGGGPLQETQYF
TRBD2	.	TRBV5-4	TRBJ2-1	TGTGCCAGCAGTATGACTAGCCGGAATGAGCAGTTCTTC	CASSMTSRNEQFF
TRBD1	.	TRBV29-1	TRBJ1-1	TGCAGCGTTGCGACAGGGGGCCGCACTGAAGCTTTCTTT	CSVATGGRTEAFF
.	.	TRBV11-2	TRBJ1-5	TGTGCCAGCAGCTTAGAAGCGGATCAGCCCCAGCATTTT	CASSLEADQPQHF
.	.	TRBV5-4	TRBJ2-7	TGTGCCAGCAGCTTTAACAGGGCCTACGAGCAGTACTTC	CASSFNRAYEQYF
.	.	TRBV20-1	TRBJ2-5	TGCAGTGCCATCAACGGGGAGACCCAGTACTTC	CSAINGETQYF
.	.	TRBV29-1	TRBJ2-7	TGCAGCGTTGAACTGGACAGCGATCCCAAATCAAGCTCCTACGAGCAGTACTTC	CSVELDSDPKSSSYEQYF
TRBD1	.	TRBV19	TRBJ1-1	TGTGCCAGTAGTGAATGGACAGGGAATGAAGCTTTCTTT	CASSEWTGNEAFF
TRBD1	.	TRBV5-4	TRBJ2-7	TGTGCCAGCAGCCGCCCGACAGGGACCGAGCAGTACTTC	CASSRPTGTEQYF
.	.	TRBV7-8	TRBJ2-7	TGTGCCAGCAGTCTGAACACCGGAGGGGCCTCCTACGAGCAGTACTTC	CASSLNTGGASYEQYF
.	.	TRBV5-1	TRBJ1-2	TGCGCCAGCAGCATCCTGGACAGCTCCTATGGCTACACCTTC	CASSILDSSYGYTF
TRBD1	.	TRBV4-1	TRBJ1-6	TGCGCCAGCAGCCAAACCTGGGACAGGGATAGATCACCCCTCCACTTT	CASSQTWDRDRSPLHF
.	.	TRBV19	TRBJ1-2	TGTGCCAGTAGTATAGATCGGGGCTATGGCTACACCTTC	CASSIDRGYGYTF
.	.	TRBV7-9	TRBJ1-1	TGTGCCAGCAGCTTACGGGGGACCCCAACTGAAGCTTTCTTT	CASSLRGTPTEAFF
TRBD2	.	TRBV2	TRBJ2-2	TGTGCCAGCGGGGGACTAGCGGCGAACACCGGGGAGCTGTTTTTT	CASGGLAANTGELFF
.	.	TRBV29-1	TRBJ1-1	TGCAGCGTTGAAGGGGGGGATATCACTGAAGCTTTCTTT	CSVEGGDITEAFF
.	.	TRBV19	TRBJ2-3	TGTGCCAGTAGTATAAGGAGGGGGGGGATCACAGATACGCAGTATTTT	CASSIRRGGITDTQYF
TRBD2	.	TRBV7-9	TRBJ2-3	TGTGCCAGCAGCCCGTTTCTAGCGGGGGACCCAGATACGCAGTATTTT	CASSPFLAGDPDTQYF
.	.	TRBV4-2	TRBJ2-7	TGTGCCAGCAGCCAAGATCCGGCAGGTCCTCGAGTGGAGCAGTACTTC	CASSQDPAGPRVEQYF
TRBD1	once	TRBV23-1	TRBJ2-2	TGCGCCAGCAGGACAGGGGACACCGGGGAGCTGTTTTTT	CASRTGDTGELFF
TRBD1	.	TRBV6-2/TRBV6-3	TRBJ1-2	TGTGCCAGCAGTTACTCGGTCACAGGGGAGAATGGCTACACCTTC	CASSYSVTGENGYTF
TRBD1	.	TRBV5-4	TRBJ2-2	TGTGCCAGCAGCGTCGCCGGGACAGGGATCACCGGGGAGCTGTTTTTT	CASSVAGTGITGELFF
.	.	TRBV28	TRBJ2-7	TGTGCCAGCAGTGACAGATTCTCCTACGAGCAGTACTTC	CASSDRFSYEQYF
.	.	TRBV9	TRBJ1-2	TGTGCCAGCAGCGTAGACAGGAGTTATGGCTACACCTTC	CASSVDRSYGYTF
TRBD1	.	TRBV30	TRBJ1-2	TGTGCCTGCCCGGTAAGACAGGGTACCTATGGCTACACCTTC	CACPVRQGTYGYTF
TRBD1	.	TRBV3-1/TRBV3-2	TRBJ2-3	TGTGCCAGCAGCCAAGAGCCCAGGGGGGATACGCAGTATTTT	CASSQEPRGDTQYF
.	.	TRBV7-2	TRBJ1-2	TGTGCCAGCAGCTTAGCTGCGGACTACTATGGCTACACCTTC	CASSLAADYYGYTF
.	few	TRBV4-3	TRBJ1-3	TGCGCCAGCAGCCAAACAGGGACCATTATTGGAAACACCATATATTTT	CASSQTGTIIGNTIYF
TRBD2	.	TRBV28	TRBJ2-2	TGTGCCAGCAGCCGCACGACTAGCGGGGCGAGCTACGGGGAGCTGTTTTTT	CASSRTTSGASYGELFF
.	.	TRBV6-4	TRBJ2-2	TGTGCCAGCAGTGTTGGTGTGAGCACCGGGGAGCTGTTTTTT	CASSVGVSTGELFF
.	few	TRBV9	TRBJ2-7	TGTGCCAGCAGCCGAAACCCCGGGTCAGCCTACGAGCAGTACTTC	CASSRNPGSAYEQYF
.	.	TRBV5-4	TRBJ1-1	TGTGCCAGCAGCTTGCGGGATATGAACACTGAAGCTTTCTTT	CASSLRDMNTEAFF
.	.	TRBV28	TRBJ2-3	TGTGCCAGCAGTTTATCGGGCACAGATACGCAGTATTTT	CASSLSGTDTQYF
.	.	TRBV11-2	TRBJ2-1	TGTGCCAGCAGCCCCCGGATAAGGGGGTTTAGGTCCTACAATGAGCAGTTCTTC	CASSPRIRGFRSYNEQFF
TRBD1	.	TRBV19	TRBJ1-5	TGTGCCAGTAGTAGACAGGGACAAAATCAGCCCCAGCATTTT	CASSRQGQNQPQHF
.	.	TRBV7-9	TRBJ1-1	TGTGCCAGCAGCCCTTTTCTCGGTGTGACTCGCTGGGAAGCTTTCTTT	CASSPFLGVTRWEAFF
.	few	TRBV10-3	TRBJ1-5	TGTGCCATCAGTCAAACAGGGCTTGGCAATCAGCCCCAGCATTTT	CAISQTGLGNQPQHF
TRBD1	.	TRBV3-1/TRBV3-2	TRBJ1-6	TGTGCCAGCAGCCCCCGGGACAGTTTATCTTCACCCCTCCACTTT	CASSPRDSLSSPLHF
.	few	TRBV19	TRBJ1-5	TGTGCCAGCAATAGATACAAATCAGGCACAGTAAATCAGCCCCAGCATTTT	CASNRYKSGTVNQPQHF
.	.	TRBV2	TRBJ2-7	TGTGCCAGCAGTGGGCAGGGCAGCTCCTACGAGCAGTACTTC	CASSGQGSSYEQYF
.	once	TRBV6-5	TRBJ1-1	TGTGCCAGCAGTACATACCCAAGGAACACTGAAGCTTTCTTT	CASSTYPRNTEAFF
.	.	TRBV12-3/TRBV12-4	TRBJ1-2	TGTGCCAGCAGTCCATCGGGGGACTATGGCTACACCTTC	CASSPSGDYGYTF
TRBD1	.	TRBV25-1	TRBJ2-2	TGTGCCAGCAGTGATGTAAGGGGACAGGGTGGCACCGGGGAGCTGTTTTTT	CASSDVRGQGGTGELFF
.	.	TRBV6-5	TRBJ1-2	TGTGCCAGCAGTTACTCTCAGGGTGGCTATGGCTACACCTTC	CASSYSQGGYGYTF
.	.	TRBV28	TRBJ1-5	TGTGCCAGCAGCCCCACCGGTGCGGAGCCCCAGCATTTT	CASSPTGAEPQHF
.	.	TRBV25-1	TRBJ2-7	TGTGCCAGCAGTGGAGACGGGAGCTCCTACGAGCAGTACTTC	CASSGDGSSYEQYF
.	.	TRBV12-5	TRBJ1-1	TGTGCTAGTGGTTTGGTTCCCCTGCCAGGGGCGGCAGAAGCTTTCTTT	CASGLVPLPGAAEAFF
TRBD2	.	TRBV5-8	TRBJ2-5	TGTGCCAGCAGCTTCGCTAGCGGACTCCAAGAGACCCAGTACTTC	CASSFASGLQETQYF
TRBD2	.	TRBV7-9	TRBJ2-3	TGTGCCAGCAGCTTATTCCTAGCGGGTAGCACAGATACGCAGTATTTT	CASSLFLAGSTDTQYF
.	.	TRBV2	TRBJ2-5	TGTGCCAGCAGGGCCACAGGGACGGAGACCCAGTACTTC	CASRATGTETQYF
.	.	TRBV6-6	TRBJ1-2	TGTGCCAGCAGCACGACAGCCAACTATGGCTACACCTTC	CASSTTANYGYTF